A selection of T cell receptor beta chains follows, all from one sample in a study of identical twins. TCRdb passed the 5' RACE reads through MiXCR, listing each CDR3 protein once. This table has under 500,000 distinct CDR3 sequences, over 11% appearing once. These data also featured in a second study, about yellow fever vaccine responses in identical twins.

Sequences were obtained from CD4+ T cells sorted from blood. These receptors all stem from a woman between 18 and 30 years old in good health. Both conserved end residues are part of each CDR3. A D gene is named only where the DNA matches it firmly. Clone size is shown for a subset of rows, as once, few, many or a class of expanded clone.

CDR3aa: CASSFGQVMAQYF; CDR3nt: TGTGCCAGCAGCTTTGGGCAGGTTATGGCCCAGTACTTC; j_gene: TRBJ2-5; v_gene: TRBV5-4; d_gene: .; abundance: .
CDR3aa: CAWRAGRETQYF; CDR3nt: TGTGCCTGGAGGGCCGGGAGGGAGACCCAGTACTTC; j_gene: TRBJ2-5; v_gene: TRBV30; d_gene: TRBD2; abundance: few
CDR3aa: CASSRTLGLAGGPWTYEQYF; CDR3nt: TGTGCCAGCAGCCGTACGCTTGGACTAGCGGGAGGGCCGTGGACCTACGAGCAGTACTTC; j_gene: TRBJ2-7; v_gene: TRBV14; d_gene: TRBD2; abundance: .
CDR3aa: CASSSTQDTSGANVLTF; CDR3nt: TGTGCCAGCAGCTCGACGCAGGACACCTCTGGGGCCAACGTCCTGACTTTC; j_gene: TRBJ2-6; v_gene: TRBV7-6; d_gene: .; abundance: few
CDR3aa: CASRLNVETQYF; CDR3nt: TGTGCCAGCAGGCTGAACGTGGAGACCCAGTACTTC; j_gene: TRBJ2-5; v_gene: TRBV6-2/TRBV6-3; d_gene: .; abundance: .
CDR3aa: CASSGGGRNQPQHF; CDR3nt: TGTGCCAGCAGCGGAGGGGGCCGCAATCAGCCCCAGCATTTT; j_gene: TRBJ1-5; v_gene: TRBV5-6; d_gene: TRBD1; abundance: many
CDR3aa: CASNSGGGPSYEQYF; CDR3nt: TGTGCCAGCAACAGCGGGGGGGGGCCCTCCTACGAGCAGTACTTC; j_gene: TRBJ2-7; v_gene: TRBV28; d_gene: TRBD2; abundance: .
CDR3aa: CASSPQAGELFF; CDR3nt: TGTGCCAGCAGCCCACAGGCCGGGGAGCTGTTTTTT; j_gene: TRBJ2-2; v_gene: TRBV7-3; d_gene: .; abundance: .
CDR3aa: CASSLAAGRTGELFF; CDR3nt: TGTGCCAGCAGCTTAGCTGCAGGGCGAACCGGGGAGCTGTTTTTT; j_gene: TRBJ2-2; v_gene: TRBV7-9; d_gene: .; abundance: few
CDR3aa: CASSLSGPKTQHF; CDR3nt: TGTGCCAGCAGTTTATCGGGCCCAAAGACCCAGCATTTT; j_gene: TRBJ1-5; v_gene: TRBV28; d_gene: .; abundance: few
CDR3aa: CSAKIGQGNTIYF; CDR3nt: TGCAGTGCAAAAATAGGCCAAGGAAACACCATATATTTT; j_gene: TRBJ1-3; v_gene: TRBV20-1; d_gene: .; abundance: few
CDR3aa: CSARGAGTSGISTTGELFF; CDR3nt: TGCAGTGCTAGAGGTGCCGGGACTAGCGGGATATCCACAACCGGGGAGCTGTTTTTT; j_gene: TRBJ2-2; v_gene: TRBV20-1; d_gene: TRBD2; abundance: few
CDR3aa: CASNSLGGNTEAFF; CDR3nt: TGTGCCAGCAATTCCCTAGGCGGGAACACTGAAGCTTTCTTT; j_gene: TRBJ1-1; v_gene: TRBV6-5; d_gene: .; abundance: .
CDR3aa: CASSYGGATYEQYF; CDR3nt: TGTGCCAGCAGTTACGGGGGCGCGACCTACGAGCAGTACTTC; j_gene: TRBJ2-7; v_gene: TRBV6-5; d_gene: .; abundance: .
CDR3aa: CATSRVRTGTTEQYF; CDR3nt: TGTGCCACCAGCAGAGTGAGAACCGGGACTACCGAGCAGTACTTC; j_gene: TRBJ2-7; v_gene: TRBV15; d_gene: TRBD2; abundance: .
CDR3aa: CASGLGQGYTGELFF; CDR3nt: TGTGCTAGTGGTTTGGGACAGGGGTACACCGGGGAGCTGTTTTTT; j_gene: TRBJ2-2; v_gene: TRBV12-5; d_gene: TRBD1; abundance: many
CDR3aa: CASSSKHPTGGNEQFF; CDR3nt: TGTGCCAGCAGTTCGAAACACCCGACAGGGGGCAATGAGCAGTTCTTC; j_gene: TRBJ2-1; v_gene: TRBV6-4; d_gene: TRBD1; abundance: few